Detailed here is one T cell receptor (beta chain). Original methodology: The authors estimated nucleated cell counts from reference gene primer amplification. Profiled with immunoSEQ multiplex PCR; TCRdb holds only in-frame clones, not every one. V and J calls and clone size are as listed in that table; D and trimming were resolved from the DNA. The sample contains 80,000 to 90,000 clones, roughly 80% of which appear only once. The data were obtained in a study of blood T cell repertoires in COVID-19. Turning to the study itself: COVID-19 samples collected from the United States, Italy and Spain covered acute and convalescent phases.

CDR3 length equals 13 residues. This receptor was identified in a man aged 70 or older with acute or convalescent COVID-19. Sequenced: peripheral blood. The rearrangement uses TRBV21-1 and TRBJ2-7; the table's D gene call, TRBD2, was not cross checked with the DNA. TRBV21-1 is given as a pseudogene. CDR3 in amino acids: CASSRREIDEQYV. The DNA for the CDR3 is TGTGCCAGCAGCAGGCGGGAAATCGACGAGCAGTACGTC.